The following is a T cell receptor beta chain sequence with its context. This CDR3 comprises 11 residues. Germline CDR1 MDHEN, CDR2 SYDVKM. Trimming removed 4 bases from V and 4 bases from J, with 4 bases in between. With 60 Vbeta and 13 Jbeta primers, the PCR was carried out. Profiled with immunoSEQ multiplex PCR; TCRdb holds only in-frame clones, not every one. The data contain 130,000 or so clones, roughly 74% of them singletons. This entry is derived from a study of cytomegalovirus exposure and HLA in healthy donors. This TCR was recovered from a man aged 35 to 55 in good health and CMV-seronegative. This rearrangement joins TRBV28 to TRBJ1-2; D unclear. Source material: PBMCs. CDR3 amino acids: CASSSFYGYTF. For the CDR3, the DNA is TGTGCCAGCAGTTCCTTCTATGGCTACACCTTC.